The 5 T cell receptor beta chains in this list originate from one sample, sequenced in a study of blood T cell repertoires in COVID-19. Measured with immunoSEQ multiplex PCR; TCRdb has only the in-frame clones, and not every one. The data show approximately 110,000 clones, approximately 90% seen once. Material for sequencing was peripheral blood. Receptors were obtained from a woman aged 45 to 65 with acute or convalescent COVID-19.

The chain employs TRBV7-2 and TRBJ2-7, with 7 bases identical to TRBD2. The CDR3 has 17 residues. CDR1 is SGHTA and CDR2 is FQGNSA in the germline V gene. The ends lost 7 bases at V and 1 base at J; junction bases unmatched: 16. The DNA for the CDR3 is TGTGCCAGCACCTCGGGAACGGAGGGAGGGCCGTCCTACGAGCAGTACTTC. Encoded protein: CASTSGTEGGPSYEQYF.

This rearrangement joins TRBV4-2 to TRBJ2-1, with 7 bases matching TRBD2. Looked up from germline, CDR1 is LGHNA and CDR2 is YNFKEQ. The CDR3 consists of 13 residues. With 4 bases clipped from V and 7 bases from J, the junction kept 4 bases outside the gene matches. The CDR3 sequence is CASSLRGENEQFF. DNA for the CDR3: TGTGCCAGCAGCCTACGGGGGGAGAATGAGCAGTTCTTC.

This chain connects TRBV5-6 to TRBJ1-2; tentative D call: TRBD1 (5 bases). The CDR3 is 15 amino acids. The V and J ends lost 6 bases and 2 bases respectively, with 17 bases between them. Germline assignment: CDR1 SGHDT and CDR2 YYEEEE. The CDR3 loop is CASTQPTEINYGYTF. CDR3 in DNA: TGTGCCAGCACCCAGCCGACAGAGATAAACTATGGCTACACCTTC.

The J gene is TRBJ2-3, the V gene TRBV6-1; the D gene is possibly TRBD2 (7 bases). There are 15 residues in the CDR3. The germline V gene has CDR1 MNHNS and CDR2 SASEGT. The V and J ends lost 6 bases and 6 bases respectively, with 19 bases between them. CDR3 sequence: CASSYLTGGADTQYF. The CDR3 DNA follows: TGTGCCAGCAGCTACCTAACGGGGGGCGCGGATACGCAGTATTTT.

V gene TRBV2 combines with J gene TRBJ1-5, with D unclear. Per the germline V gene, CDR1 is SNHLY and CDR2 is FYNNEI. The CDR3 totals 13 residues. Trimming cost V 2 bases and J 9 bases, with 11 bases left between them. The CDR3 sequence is CASSENPMPPQHF. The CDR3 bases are TGTGCCAGCAGTGAAAACCCTATGCCGCCCCAGCATTTT.